This T cell receptor (delta chain) was identified in a study of gamma-delta T cells after stem cell transplantation (dated by TCRdb to the mid-2010s). The library was produced with RT-PCR. Sequencing was carried out with an Illumina MiSeq. Identical DNA sequences were merged into single rows after TCRdb reprocessed the public reads with CATT. Across this sample there are roughly 2,500 delta-chain clones, with around 5.6% seen only once. The ten top clones hold about 25% of the sample. This clone was seen a few times. The antigen it recognizes is unknown. The TCRdb protein fails to match the DNA translation at residue 10; the protein reported here was translated from the DNA. The CDR3, cysteine through phenylalanine, is 16 amino acids long. CDR3 DNA only is kept here, 48 bases in frame from base 1. CDR1 GEAIGNYY and CDR2 EKD are derived from the germline V gene. V is reduced by 1 base and J by 1 base, leaving a spacing of 15 bases between them.

This sequence originates from a human donor. It is not recorded whose cells these are; they may come from a transplant donor. The sequencing input was gamma-delta T cells. The chain joins TRDV2 to TRDJ1, with the identity of the D gene unclear. The sequenced DNA is TGTGCCTGTGACACTCTTCTCCGGGAGGTCACCGATAAACTCATCTTT. The translation is CACDTLLREVTDKLIF.